Reported below is one T cell receptor beta chain. Its antigen is still unknown. The V end was cut by 5 bases, the J end by 2 bases, with 19 bases between. The germline gives CDR1 MDHEN, CDR2 SYDVKM. The CDR3 covers 16 residues. The assay was carried out at the deep level. A roughly 220 ng quantity of DNA, 25,000 to 35,000 T cell genomes, went into the sorted-subset replicate PCRs. TCRdb's table, derived via immunoSEQ multiplex PCR, lists solely in-frame clones and lacks some. The repertoire consists of 2.3 million or so clones, with approximately 95% occurring once and the leading ten covering about 0.37%. This sample is drawn from a study of shared clonotypes between healthy human individuals. Study-wide results and limits: In this cohort, only blood was sampled, and tissue repertoires likely differ. Against clonotypes common to all four donors, non-shared ones had lower generation probabilities.

This receptor was taken from a man aged 18 to 30 in good health. Some clones in this sample may be carry-over from other donors' samples. The sequencing sample was made of naive CD4+ T cells from PBMCs. The sample's subset: CD45RA+ positively selected. J is TRBJ2-7 and V is TRBV28; no definite D call. The CDR3 DNA reads TGTGCCAGCAGTGTCCGGAATGGTCACTCCCCCTACGAGCAGTACTTC. Translating gives CASSVRNGHSPYEQYF. The full variable domain, completed using reference TRBV28 and TRBJ2-7, is DVKVTQSSRYLVKRTGEKVFLECVQDMDHENMFWYRQDPGLGLRLIYFSYDVKMKEKGDIPEGYSVSREKKERFSLILESASTNQTSMYLCASSVRNGHSPYEQYFGPGTRLTVT.